This T cell receptor (beta chain) was recorded in a study of shared clonotypes between healthy human individuals. The CDR3 consists of 14 residues. Trimming shortened V by 4 bases and J by 0 bases, and 7 bases separated the two germline ends. Germline V gene lookup returns CDR1 WSHSY and CDR2 SAAADI. CD4+ cells underwent separation, giving CD45RA+ naive and CD45RA-negative memory subsets. TCRdb's copy holds only in-frame clones and misses some; the assay was immunoSEQ multiplex PCR. The sample lists fewer than 3 million clones, roughly 92% occurring once. This TCR derives from a man between 18 and 35 years old in good health. Some clones in this sample may be carry-over from other donors' samples. Sequencing was done on a sample of naive CD4+ T cells from PBMCs. The subset was: CD45RA+ positively selected. The chain recombines TRBV10-2 with TRBJ2-1; tentatively, D is TRBD2 (6 bases). CDR3 in amino acids: CASSAGSSYNEQFF. The CDR3 DNA follows: TGCGCCAGCAGTGCCGGGAGCTCCTACAATGAGCAGTTCTTC.